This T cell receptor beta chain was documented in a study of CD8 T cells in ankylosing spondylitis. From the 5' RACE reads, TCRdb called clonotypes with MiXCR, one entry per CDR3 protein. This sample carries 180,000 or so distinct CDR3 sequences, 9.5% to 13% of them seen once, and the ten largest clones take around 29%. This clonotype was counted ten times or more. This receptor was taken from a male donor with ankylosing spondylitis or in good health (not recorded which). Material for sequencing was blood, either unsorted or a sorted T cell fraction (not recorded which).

The CDR3: CASSSSGTTTGELFF. The CDR3 nucleotides are TGCGCCAGCAGCTCTAGCGGGACTACCACCGGGGAGCTGTTTTTT. The chain couples TRBV5-1 to TRBJ2-2, with 9 positions matching TRBD2. V lost 3 bases to trimming and J lost 4 bases; unmatched junction nucleotides: 4. Germline V lookup: CDR1 SGHRS, CDR2 YFSETQ. The CDR3 runs 15 residues.